The T cell receptor beta chain under discussion was sequenced for a study of beta chain features in type 1 diabetes. Overall study context: Healthy donors, compared against patients, showed similar age, gender and cell yields. Notes on the study in general: TCRB CDR3s were moderately but significantly shorter in Type 1 diabetes patients in all four CD4+ subsets. Junctions at VDJ sites from type 1 diabetes patients had fewer insertions and more deletions.

Remarks on this clone: The antigen is unknown.

Sequenced material consisted of expressed TCRB transcripts (all of the isolated RNA was reverse transcribed). The protocol was immunoSEQ multiplex PCR, while the TCRdb copy is restricted to in-frame clones and leaves out a portion. The sample consists of approximately 50,000 clones, about 60% of them appearing once. Germline V gene data show CDR1 as LNHDA and CDR2 as SQIVND (reference sequence). CDR3 size: 14 residues. Unmatched junction bases numbered 3, after V lost 6 bases and J lost 0 bases. This receptor was obtained from a woman aged 25 to 39 with type 1 diabetes. The chain joins TRBV19 to TRBJ2-7, with TRBD2 matching over 9 bases. The sequencing input was stem cell memory CD4+ T cells from blood. The CDR3 bases are TGTGCCAGTAGCACTAGCGGGCCCTCCTACGAGCAGTACTTC. It is translated as CASSTSGPSYEQYF. The entire variable domain, with the rest obtained from reference TRBV19 and TRBJ2-7, is as follows: DGGITQSPKYLFRKEGQNVTLSCEQNLNHDAMYWYRQDPGQGLRLIYYSQIVNDFQKGDIAEGYSVSREKKESFPLTVTSAQKNPTAFYLCASSTSGPSYEQYFGPGTRLTVT.